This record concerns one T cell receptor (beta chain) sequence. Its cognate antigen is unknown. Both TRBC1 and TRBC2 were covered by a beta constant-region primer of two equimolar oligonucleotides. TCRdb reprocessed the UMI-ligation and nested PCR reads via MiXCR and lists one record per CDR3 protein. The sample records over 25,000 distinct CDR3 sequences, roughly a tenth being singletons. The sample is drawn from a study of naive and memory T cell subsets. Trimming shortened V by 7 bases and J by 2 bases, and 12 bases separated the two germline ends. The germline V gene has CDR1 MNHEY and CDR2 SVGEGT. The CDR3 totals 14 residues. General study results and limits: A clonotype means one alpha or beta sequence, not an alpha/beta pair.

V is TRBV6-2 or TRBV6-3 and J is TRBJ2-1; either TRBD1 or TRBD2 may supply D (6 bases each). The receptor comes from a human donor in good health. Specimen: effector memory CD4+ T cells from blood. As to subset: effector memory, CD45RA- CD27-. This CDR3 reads CASTEGGTYNEQFF. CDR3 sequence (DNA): TGTGCCAGCACCGAGGGGGGCACCTACAATGAGCAGTTCTTC.